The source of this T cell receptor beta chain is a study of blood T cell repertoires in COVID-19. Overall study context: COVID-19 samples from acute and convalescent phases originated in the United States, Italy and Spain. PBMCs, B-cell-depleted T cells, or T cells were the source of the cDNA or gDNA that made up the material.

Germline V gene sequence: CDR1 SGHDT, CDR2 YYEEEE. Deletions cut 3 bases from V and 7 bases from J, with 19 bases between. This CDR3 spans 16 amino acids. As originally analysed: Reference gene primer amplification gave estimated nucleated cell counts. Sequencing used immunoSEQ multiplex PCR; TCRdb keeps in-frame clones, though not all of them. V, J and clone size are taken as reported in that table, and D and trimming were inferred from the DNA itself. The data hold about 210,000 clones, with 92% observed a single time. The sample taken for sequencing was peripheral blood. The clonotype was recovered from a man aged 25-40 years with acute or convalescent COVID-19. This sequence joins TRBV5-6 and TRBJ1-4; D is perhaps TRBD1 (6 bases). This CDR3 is CASSSTPQGKVEKLFF. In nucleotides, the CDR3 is TGTGCCAGCAGCTCCACACCCCAGGGGAAGGTTGAAAAACTGTTTTTT.